This TCR beta chain was found in a study of kidney transplant recipient with SARS-CoV-2 infection. Concerning this clonotype itself: A much bigger clone sits one base away, suggesting this may be a read error.

From germline, CDR1 is SGHDN and CDR2 FVKESK. The CDR3 sequence is 13 residues long. TCRdb re-analysed the reads in MiXCR, keeping a single row per CDR3 protein. The data contain 200,000 to 300,000 distinct CDR3 sequences, under 30% of them seen just once; the ten biggest clones take up under 7.5%. Here the sequenced sample was a blood sample, taken at baseline and on day 111 from a kidney transplant recipient. The rearrangement links TRBV14 to TRBJ1-1, with D hard to call. This receptor was taken from a young adult male patient who had COVID-19 and was a kidney transplant recipient. Some T cells may be graft donor cells. The CDR3 DNA is TGTGCCGGCAGCCTGCCGGGTCCCGCTGAAGCTTTCTTT. Residues: CAGSLPGPAEAFF.